The rows below give T cell receptor beta chains drawn from one sample of a study of a mutant IDH1 vaccine in newly diagnosed glioma. The data were produced by immunoSEQ multiplex PCR, yet TCRdb's version contains in-frame clones alone and is incomplete. Altogether tens of thousands of clones are present, roughly nine tenths being singletons, with the ten largest covering approximately 1.6%. These receptors' antigens are unknown. The specimen was PBMCs, collected from a glioma patient whose treatment included an IDH1 peptide vaccine. Every receptor here comes from a man between 40 and 49 years old with glioma. Both conserved end residues are part of each CDR3. The D gene is left open where the match is weak. Clone sizes are given selectively: once, few, many, or a class where the clone is expanded.

clone_size j_call v_call d_call cdr3_nt cdr3_aa
- TRBJ2-1 TRBV19 TRBD1 TGTGCCAGTAGTTGGGACAGGGCGAGCGGCTCCTACAATGAGCAGTTCTTC CASSWDRASGSYNEQFF
- TRBJ2-7 TRBV27 TRBD2 TGTGCCAGCAGTTCTCGACTAGCGTCCTACGAGCAGTACTTC CASSSRLASYEQYF
- TRBJ2-7 TRBV7-9 TRBD1 TGTGCCAGCAGCCACACGGGACAGGGGTCCTACGAGCAGTACTTC CASSHTGQGSYEQYF
- TRBJ2-1 TRBV7-2 TRBD2 TGTGCCAGCACGCTGGCGACTAGCGGGAGGTGGTTCTTC CASTLATSGRWFF
- TRBJ2-7 TRBV28 - TGTGCCAGCAGGGTCCGGGGCGAGCAGTACTTC CASRVRGEQYF
- TRBJ2-5 TRBV27 TRBD1 TGTGCCAGCAGGACAGGGGATGGAGAGACCCAGTACTTC CASRTGDGETQYF
- TRBJ1-2 TRBV28 TRBD1 TGTGCCAGCAGTCCATCGAGGACAGGGGGTTCATATGGCTACACCTTC CASSPSRTGGSYGYTF
- TRBJ2-1 TRBV19 TRBD1 TGTGCCAGTAGTGTGCCCGGGACAGGGCGCTACAATGAGCAGTTCTTC CASSVPGTGRYNEQFF
- TRBJ2-2 TRBV7-2 - TGTGCCAGCAGCTCGTCGGGAGCTTACACCGGGGAGCTGTTTTTT CASSSSGAYTGELFF
- TRBJ1-4 TRBV29-1 TRBD1 TGCAGCGTTCATCTTATGACAGGGGATGAAAAACTGTTTTTT CSVHLMTGDEKLFF
- TRBJ1-5 TRBV19 - TGTGCCAGTAGTATTTTTCTGGGCGGTGATCAGCCCCAGCATTTT CASSIFLGGDQPQHF
few TRBJ2-2 TRBV10-1 TRBD2 TGCGCCAGCAGTGGGACTAGCGGCGGAGGTTGTGCCGGGGAGCTGTTTTTT CASSGTSGGGCAGELFF
- TRBJ1-5 TRBV5-1 TRBD1 TGCGCCAGCAGCACGTACAGGGGGAGGGTCAGCAATCAGCCCCAGCATTTT CASSTYRGRVSNQPQHF
- TRBJ2-1 TRBV9 - TGTGCCAGCAGCGTAGTGACACTCGGAGGGTACAATGAGCAGTTCTTC CASSVVTLGGYNEQFF
- TRBJ2-2 TRBV18 - TGTGCCAGCTCACCACGCACCGGGGAGCTGTTTTTT CASSPRTGELFF
- TRBJ2-3 TRBV19 TRBD2 TGTGCCAGTAGTGTCCCGGGGGGGACCACAGATACGCAGTATTTT CASSVPGGTTDTQYF
- TRBJ1-5 TRBV7-9 - TGTGCCAGCAGCCGAGAGGAGGGAAATCAGCCCCAGCATTTT CASSREEGNQPQHF
- TRBJ2-3 TRBV19 - TGTGCCAGTAGTATAGGGGGCCTGAGCACAGATACGCAGTATTTT CASSIGGLSTDTQYF
- TRBJ2-5 TRBV14 - TGTGCCAGCAGCCAAGAGCGGGCTCGAGAGACCCAGTACTTC CASSQERARETQYF
- TRBJ2-5 TRBV21-1 - TGTGCCAGCAGCAAAGCAACCGGCAGAGGGGTGACCCAGTACTTC CASSKATGRGVTQYF
- TRBJ1-4 TRBV7-3 TRBD1 TGTGCCAGCAGCTTATTCCCCCCGGACAGGGGAAGCGGTGAAAAACTGTTTTTT CASSLFPPDRGSGEKLFF
- TRBJ2-3 TRBV19 - TGTGCCAGTAGTGGGATAGCGTCAGATACGCAGTATTTT CASSGIASDTQYF
- TRBJ2-1 TRBV15 TRBD2 TGTGCCACCAGTATACTAGCGGGGGGTGAGGATGAGCAGTTCTTC CATSILAGGEDEQFF
- TRBJ1-6 TRBV6-5 - TGTGCCAGCAGTTACAGGGGGAATTCACCCCTCCACTTT CASSYRGNSPLHF
- TRBJ2-7 TRBV29-1 - TGCAGCGTTGAAGGAGGCGAAGGCTACGAGCAGTACTTC CSVEGGEGYEQYF
- TRBJ1-1 TRBV5-6 TRBD1 TGTGCCAGCAGCTCCCCGGCTGGACAGGGGCGGCCTGAAGCTTTCTTT CASSSPAGQGRPEAFF
- TRBJ1-2 TRBV6-5 - TGTGCCAGCAGTTACTCGAAGAGGGTGGGGAATGGCTACACCTTC CASSYSKRVGNGYTF
- TRBJ1-3 TRBV11-2 - TGTGCCAGCAGCTTGTTTACGGACATCGGAAACACCATATATTTT CASSLFTDIGNTIYF
- TRBJ2-7 TRBV13 - TGTGCCAGCAGCTTAAATGGCAGAGCCTACGAGCAGTACTTC CASSLNGRAYEQYF
- TRBJ2-2 TRBV30 - TGTGCCTGGAGTGTGGCAGGGTCCACCGGGGAGCTGTTTTTT CAWSVAGSTGELFF
- TRBJ2-6 TRBV4-2 - TGTGCCAGCAGCCAAGGTGGAGGGGATGGGGCCAACGTCCTGACTTTC CASSQGGGDGANVLTF
once TRBJ1-2 TRBV28 - TGTGCCAGCAGACCACGAGGGGGATCGGCGCCTACTGGCTACACCTTC CASRPRGGSAPTGYTF
- TRBJ2-3 TRBV9 TRBD1 TGTGCCAGCAGCGTACAACAGGGGGCAAATACGCAGTATTTT CASSVQQGANTQYF
- TRBJ2-3 TRBV7-9 TRBD1 TGTGCCAGCAGCTTTGGGGACAGGGGTTTACATACGCAGTATTTT CASSFGDRGLHTQYF
- TRBJ2-3 TRBV4-1 - TGCGCCAGCAGCCATAGAGGGAGCGGGCTCACAGATACGCAGTATTTT CASSHRGSGLTDTQYF
- TRBJ2-1 TRBV10-3 - TGTGCCATCAGTGAGTCGGGCAGGGGGGGTAATAAGGATGAGCAGTTCTTC CAISESGRGGNKDEQFF
- TRBJ1-4 TRBV19 - TGTGCCAGTATAAGGAGGCCCCCCTCTGCAACTAATGAAAAACTGTTTTTT CASIRRPPSATNEKLFF
- TRBJ2-7 TRBV4-3 - TGCGCCAGCAGCCAAGAATACCCGGGAGTCACCTACGAGCAGTACTTC CASSQEYPGVTYEQYF
once TRBJ1-2 TRBV5-1 - TGCGCCAGCAGCTTGTCCCTGGACGGCTATGGCTACACCTTC CASSLSLDGYGYTF
once TRBJ1-3 TRBV18 TRBD1 TGTGCCAGCTCACCCCTGCAGGGGGCCAAAGCTGGAAACACCATATATTTT CASSPLQGAKAGNTIYF
- TRBJ2-5 TRBV5-5 - TGTGCCAGCAGCTTGGGTTCTGGGGAGACCCAGTACTTC CASSLGSGETQYF
- TRBJ2-3 TRBV18 - TGTGCCAGCTCACCGGCGGGAACCCACACAGATACGCAGTATTTT CASSPAGTHTDTQYF
- TRBJ1-2 TRBV19 - TGTGCCAGTAGTATAGCACAGTATGGCTACACCTTC CASSIAQYGYTF
- TRBJ2-1 TRBV30 - TGTGCCTGCCAAAGACAGAGCTCCTACAATGAGCAGTTCTTC CACQRQSSYNEQFF
- TRBJ1-2 TRBV18 - TGTGCCAGCTCACCCGAAGCGGCACCTAACTATGGCTACACCTTC CASSPEAAPNYGYTF
- TRBJ1-5 TRBV28 - TGTGCCAGCAGTTTAGACAGGACGGGCAATCAGCCCCAGCATTTT CASSLDRTGNQPQHF
- TRBJ1-5 TRBV19 TRBD1 TGTGCCAGTAGAAGAACAGGGGGCAATCAGCCCCAGCATTTT CASRRTGGNQPQHF
- TRBJ2-7 TRBV18 - TGTGCCAGCTCACGAGACAGGCGAGAGCAGTACTTC CASSRDRREQYF
- TRBJ1-6 TRBV13 - TGTGCCAGCAGCGAGATTCAGGGTTCCTATAATTCACCCCTCCACTTT CASSEIQGSYNSPLHF
few TRBJ1-2 TRBV7-2 - TGTGCCAGCAGCCCTGGGACGGTCTACTATGGCTACACCTTC CASSPGTVYYGYTF
- TRBJ1-5 TRBV25-1 TRBD1 TGTGCCAGCAGTGACCCAAGAGCAGGGGGCGAAAGCAATCAGCCCCAGCATTTT CASSDPRAGGESNQPQHF
- TRBJ2-3 TRBV11-2 - TGTGCCAGCAGCTTCCCCTTGAGGGGAGTAAGCACAGATACGCAGTATTTT CASSFPLRGVSTDTQYF